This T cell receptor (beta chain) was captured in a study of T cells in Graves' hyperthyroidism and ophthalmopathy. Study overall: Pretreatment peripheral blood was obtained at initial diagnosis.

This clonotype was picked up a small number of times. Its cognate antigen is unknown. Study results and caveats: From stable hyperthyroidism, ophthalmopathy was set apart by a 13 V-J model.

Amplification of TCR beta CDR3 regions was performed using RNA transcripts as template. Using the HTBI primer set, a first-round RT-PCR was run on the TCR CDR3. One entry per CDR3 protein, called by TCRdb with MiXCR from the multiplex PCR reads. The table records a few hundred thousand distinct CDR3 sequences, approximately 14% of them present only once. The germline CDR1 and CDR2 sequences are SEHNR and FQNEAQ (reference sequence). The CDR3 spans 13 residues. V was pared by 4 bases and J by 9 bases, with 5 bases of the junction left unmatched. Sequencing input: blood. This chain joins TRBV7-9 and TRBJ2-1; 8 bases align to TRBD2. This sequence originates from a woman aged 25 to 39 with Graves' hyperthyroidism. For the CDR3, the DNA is TGTGCCAGCAGCTCCCCGGGGGGGGTTGAGCAGTTCTTC. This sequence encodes CASSSPGGVEQFF.